These 26 T cell receptor beta chains share one sample of origin, sequenced in a study of vaccination effects on CD4 cells after COVID-19. Using viral peptide pools, the ViraFEST assay grew out antigen-specific CD4+ T cells prior to sequencing. With around ten days of culture completed, CD4+ T cells were isolated. No vaccinee had earlier SARS-CoV-2 infection, and nucleocapsid antibodies were negative. These TCRs' antigens remain unknown. Profiling relied on immunoSEQ multiplex PCR, and the TCRdb table lists in-frame clones only, not all of them. The sample includes roughly 50,000 clones, about four fifths of them seen just once. The sequencing used CD4+ T cells from PBMCs cultured with HCoV-OC43 spike peptides, collected before COVID-19 vaccination. The subset is: HCoV-OC43 spike overlapping peptide pool stimulation. The source of these receptors is a human donor who received a COVID-19 vaccine.

The chain has TRBV2 and TRBJ2-2; 8 bases line up with TRBD2. In germline, CDR1 is SNHLY, CDR2 FYNNEI. The trim removed 7 bases at V and 0 bases at J, leaving 4 bases unmatched. The CDR3 consists of 15 residues. This CDR3 reads CASTGRGANTGELFF. The CDR3 DNA is TGTGCCAGCACCGGGAGGGGGGCGAACACCGGGGAGCTGTTTTTT.

In this sample, this clone turned up once. This chain connects TRBV18 to TRBJ1-1; D perhaps matches TRBD1 (5 bases). The CDR3 is 18 amino acids. Trimming pared 3 bases from V and 3 bases from J, leaving 23 bases between. Germline CDR1 KGHSH, CDR2 LQKENI. This chain's CDR3 is CASSPRSGFNSVYTEAFF. CDR3 DNA: TGTGCCAGCTCACCGCGGTCAGGGTTTAATTCAGTGTACACTGAAGCTTTCTTT.

This clone was seen only once. This chain uses TRBV6-5 with TRBJ1-5, with unresolved D. V lost 6 bases and J 2 bases, leaving 8 bases between the germline ends. CDR1 MNHEY and CDR2 SVGAGI come from the germline V gene. The CDR3 has 13 residues. CDR3 in amino acids: CASSQRGNQPQHF. DNA for the CDR3: TGTGCCAGCAGCCAGAGGGGCAATCAGCCCCAGCATTTT.

The chain is built from TRBV19 and TRBJ2-2; no clear D gene. This CDR3 is 14 amino acids long. Germline V lookup: CDR1 LNHDA, CDR2 SQIVND (reference sequence). V was clipped by 2 bases and J by 7 bases, with 11 bases between them. In nucleotides, the CDR3 is TGTGCCAGTAGTATAACAGCAATAAGCGGGGAGCTGTTTTTT. This codes for CASSITAISGELFF.

The chain joins TRBV7-7 to TRBJ2-5; D is perhaps TRBD1 (6 bases). Germline V gene sequence: CDR1 SSHAT, CDR2 FNYEAQ (reference sequence). CDR3 length equals 14 residues. Trimming took 5 bases from V and 3 from J, leaving 13 bases between them. CDR3: CASSQTGTKETQYF. CDR3 coding DNA: TGTGCCAGCAGCCAGACCGGGACAAAAGAGACCCAGTACTTC.

The chain joins TRBV7-2 to TRBJ2-5; 8 nucleotides line up with TRBD2. The CDR3 has 13 amino acids. J gave up 7 bases and V 10 bases, and 11 bases lay outside the gene matches. Germline loops: CDR1 SGHTA, CDR2 FQGNSA. CDR3 coding DNA: TGTGCCATCATACAAGCCGGGGGGGGGACCCAGTACTTC. Its translation: CAIIQAGGGTQYF.

V is TRBV5-1 and J is TRBJ2-1; D call uncertain. Trimming removed 4 bases at V and 0 bases at J, with 11 bases between. This CDR3 is 15 amino acids long. From germline, CDR1 is SGHRS and CDR2 YFSETQ. The CDR3 spells CASSAHSTSYNEQFF. CDR3 bases: TGCGCCAGCAGCGCACACAGTACCTCCTACAATGAGCAGTTCTTC.

A few counts support this clone. The CDR3 loop is CSVTGQGNEQYV. The CDR3 DNA sequence: TGCAGCGTTACAGGACAGGGCAACGAGCAGTACGTC. The chain is built from TRBV29-1 and TRBJ2-7; 8 bases fit TRBD1. The junction had 5 bases not matched to a gene; V was cut back by 5 bases and J by 5 bases. This CDR3 comprises 12 residues. The germline V gene encodes CDR1 SQVTM and CDR2 ANQGSEA.

The V and J genes are TRBV19 and TRBJ1-2; D might be TRBD1 (6 bases). V lost 6 bases to trimming and J lost 7 bases, with 21 bases between them. There are 15 residues in the CDR3. Germline CDR1 is LNHDA and CDR2 is SQIVND (reference sequence). This CDR3 is CASSPTGGGFVGYTF. The CDR3 DNA sequence: TGTGCCAGTAGCCCGACAGGAGGAGGGTTCGTTGGCTACACCTTC.

This clone was recorded once. V usage is TRBV19 and J usage is TRBJ2-1, with D perhaps being TRBD1 or TRBD2 (5 bases each). V shed 5 bases and J shed 5 bases, with 19 bases lying between them. The germline gives CDR1 LNHDA, CDR2 SQIVND (reference sequence). The CDR3 contains 16 residues. The CDR3 region is CASSPYVGTPNNEQFF. In DNA form, the CDR3 reads TGTGCCAGTAGTCCCTATGTGGGGACCCCTAACAATGAGCAGTTCTTC.

This chain links TRBV28 with TRBJ1-3; D is undetermined. The CDR3 covers 13 residues. The germline V and J ends were trimmed by 8 bases and 0 bases, with 8 bases remaining between them. In germline, CDR1 is MDHEN, CDR2 SYDVKM. CDR3 nucleotides: TGTGCCAGCGTACCGAGCTCTGGAAACACCATATATTTT. It encodes CASVPSSGNTIYF.

CDR3 sequence reads: CASSYSFGRGPTEAFF. CDR3 bases: TGTGCCAGCAGTTACTCGTTTGGCAGGGGGCCCACTGAAGCTTTCTTT. The chain employs TRBV6-5 and TRBJ1-1; 8 bases match TRBD1. Trimming removed 0 bases from V and 4 bases from J; junction bases left unmatched: 7. This CDR3 has 16 residues. CDR1 and CDR2 (germline): MNHEY, SVGAGI.

The chain recombines TRBV20-1 with TRBJ1-4; maybe TRBD1 (5 bases). With 3 bases removed from V and 8 bases from J, the gap between germline ends came to 10 bases. CDR3 length: 12 residues. In germline, CDR1 is DFQATT, CDR2 SNEGSKA (reference sequence). This CDR3 reads CSASAGSEKLFF. In DNA, the CDR3 is TGCAGTGCTAGTGCAGGGTCGGAAAAACTGTTTTTT.

V is TRBV24-1 and J is TRBJ2-7; TRBD1 is a possible D gene (6 bases). This CDR3 has 14 residues. V lost 8 bases and J 6 bases, leaving 19 bases between the germline ends. Germline CDR1 is KGHDR and CDR2 is SFDVKD. This chain's CDR3 is CATKGRGFSREQYV. CDR3 coding DNA: TGTGCCACCAAGGGCAGGGGATTTTCCCGCGAGCAGTACGTC.

The gene calls are TRBV19 and TRBJ2-2; TRBD2 agrees at 9 bases. CDR1 and CDR2 (germline): LNHDA, SQIVND (reference sequence). Losses at the gene ends were 5 bases for V and 3 bases for J; bases not matched to a gene: 10. The CDR3 has 17 residues. The CDR3 coding sequence is TGTGCCAGTAGTGACCCAGCGGGGGGCTTTGACACCGGGGAGCTGTTTTTT. It encodes CASSDPAGGFDTGELFF. The entire variable domain, with the rest obtained from reference TRBV19 and TRBJ2-2, is as follows: DGGITQSPKYLFRKEGQNVTLSCEQNLNHDAMYWYRQDPGQGLRLIYYSQIVNDFQKGDIAEGYSVSREKKESFPLTVTSAQKNPTAFYLCASSDPAGGFDTGELFFGEGSRLTVL.

The J gene is TRBJ1-1, the V gene TRBV29-1, with a tentative D call TRBD1 (6 bases). In germline, CDR1 is SQVTM, CDR2 ANQGSEA. CDR3 length: 13 amino acids. V was trimmed by 5 bases and J by 7 bases, leaving 17 bases between them. The CDR3 loop is CSVKILLGGEAFF. The CDR3 DNA reads as TGCAGCGTTAAAATCCTGTTAGGGGGTGAAGCTTTCTTT.

This chain connects TRBV5-1 to TRBJ1-1, with 7 positions matching TRBD1. Unmatched junction bases numbered 3, after V lost 1 base and J lost 3 bases. CDR1 is SGHRS and CDR2 is YFSETQ in the germline V gene. The CDR3 spans 14 residues. The DNA for the CDR3 is TGCGCCAGCAGCTTGTTGCAGGGGGACACTGAAGCTTTCTTT. It specifies CASSLLQGDTEAFF.

The chain joins TRBV6-1 to TRBJ1-5; the D is unclear. The CDR3 has 13 amino acids. V was trimmed by 1 base and J by 11 bases, leaving 12 bases between them. The germline V gene encodes CDR1 MNHNS and CDR2 SASEGT. CDR3 in amino acids: CASSEEIRSSQHF. CDR3 bases: TGTGCCAGCAGTGAAGAAATTAGGAGTTCCCAGCATTTT.

This rearrangement joins TRBV24-1 to TRBJ1-1; 9 bases match TRBD1. The CDR3 sequence is 15 residues long. J gave up 4 bases and V 4 bases, and 6 bases lay outside the gene matches. Germline assignment: CDR1 KGHDR and CDR2 SFDVKD. The CDR3 bases are TGTGCCACCAGTGACCCGACAGGGGGTCGCACTGAAGCTTTCTTT. This sequence encodes CATSDPTGGRTEAFF.

The rearrangement links TRBV10-3 to TRBJ1-6; 8 bases agree with TRBD1. Trimming removed 2 bases from V and 8 bases from J; junction bases left unmatched: 5. The CDR3 spans 15 residues. Germline loops: CDR1 ENHRY, CDR2 SYGVKD. The CDR3 here is CAISELQGADSPLHF. The CDR3 region has the DNA TGTGCCATCAGTGAGCTCCAGGGGGCGGATTCACCCCTCCACTTT.

V is TRBV19 and J is TRBJ1-1, with D possibly TRBD1 on 5 matching bases. Per the germline V gene, CDR1 is LNHDA and CDR2 is SQIVND (reference sequence). The length of the CDR3 is 14 residues. The ends were cut back, 2 bases at V and 2 bases at J, with 9 bases in the middle. CDR3 protein: CASSIQGLNTEAFF. The CDR3 DNA sequence: TGTGCCAGTAGTATACAGGGCCTTAACACTGAAGCTTTCTTT.

The genes are TRBV12-5 and TRBJ2-7; D is perhaps TRBD1 or TRBD2 (5 bases each). Germline values: CDR1 LGHNT, CDR2 FRNRAP. CDR3 length: 13 residues. V lost 1 base to trimming and J lost 2 bases, with 6 bases between them. CDR3 protein: CASGLGGPYEQYV. The CDR3 nucleotides read TGTGCTAGTGGTTTGGGGGGACCCTACGAGCAGTACGTC.

V gene TRBV10-3 combines with J gene TRBJ1-2, with D perhaps TRBD1 (6 bases). The CDR3 totals 14 residues. Trimming stripped 0 bases from V and 7 bases from J, with 12 bases between. The germline V gene encodes CDR1 ENHRY and CDR2 SYGVKD. As DNA, the CDR3 is TGTGCCATCAGTGAGTCGGGCAGGGGAGGTGGCTACACCTTC. Its protein product is CAISESGRGGGYTF.

The V gene is TRBV18, the J gene TRBJ2-5, with no clear D. The CDR3 loop spans 10 amino acids. V shed 6 bases and J shed 2 bases, with 1 base lying between them. Germline V CDR1 and CDR2: KGHSH, LQKENI. The DNA of the CDR3 is TGTGCCAGCTCTCAAGAGACCCAGTACTTC. Translated: CASSQETQYF.

This clone was seen more than once but under ten times. The chain links TRBV2 to TRBJ1-6; 7 nucleotides match TRBD1. With 6 bases clipped from V and 10 bases from J, the junction kept 9 bases outside the gene matches. This CDR3 is built from 14 residues. Per the germline V gene, CDR1 is SNHLY and CDR2 is FYNNEI. The CDR3 DNA sequence: TGTGCCAGCAGAGCAGACAGGGTCGGGTCACCCCTCCACTTT. Its protein is CASRADRVGSPLHF.

The rearrangement links TRBV7-2 to TRBJ1-1; 9 bases align to TRBD1. This CDR3 is built from 14 residues. Trimming cost V 8 bases and J 4 bases; bases outside gene matches: 8. Germline V gives CDR1 SGHTA, CDR2 FQGNSA. This CDR3 is CASSGTGSFTEAFF. In DNA, the CDR3 is TGTGCCAGCTCCGGGACAGGGTCGTTCACTGAAGCTTTCTTT.